Listed here is a single T cell receptor beta chain. Germline is not matched at one junction end, which may reflect a read error. The data were obtained in a study of lymphopenia after photon versus proton radiotherapy. Germline-derived CDR1 and CDR2 are LNHDA and SQIVND (reference sequence). This CDR3 region has 16 residues. Repertoires were generated with immunoSEQ multiplex PCR, while TCRdb's copy carries only in-frame clones and drops some. The table shows approximately 47,000 clones, with around 86% occurring only once. The chain joins TRBV19 to TRBJ2-7, with TRBD1 matching over 8 bases. This specimen consisted of peripheral blood, obtained from a patient treated with photon-based radiotherapy. This sequence originates from a man aged 40-50 years with gastric cancer. The CDR3 sequence is CASSLEGGRGRDEQYF. CDR3 nucleotides: TGTGCCAGTAGTCTAGAAGGTGGCAGGGGGCGAGACGAGCAGTACTTC.